The source of this TCR beta chain is a study of blood T cell repertoires in COVID-19. Method: immunoSEQ multiplex PCR; TCRdb's copy keeps in-frame clones and lacks some. The sample yields approximately 190,000 clones, approximately 80% seen once. This CDR3 spans 15 amino acids. V lost 3 bases and J lost 6; bases outside the gene matches: 10. Germline V CDR1 and CDR2: SEHNR, FQNEAQ (reference sequence). This chain connects TRBV7-9 to TRBJ1-2, with 7 bases matching TRBD1. The receptor's source is a man in his sixties with acute or convalescent COVID-19. What was sequenced was peripheral blood. The CDR3 is CASSFAGGPTNGYTF. Here the CDR3 DNA reads TGTGCCAGCAGCTTTGCAGGGGGTCCGACGAATGGCTACACCTTC.